The 26 T cell receptor beta chains below come from one sample, sequenced in a study of T cell changes during pregnancy in multiple sclerosis. Clones were sequenced by immunoSEQ multiplex PCR, and TCRdb holds only the in-frame ones, with some missing. The sample has tens of thousands of clones; roughly 94% are singletons. The source material was CD8+ T cells from peripheral blood mononuclear cells, sampled after pregnancy. These receptors came from a female donor with multiple sclerosis, enrolled in a pregnancy study.

The chain recombines TRBV2 with TRBJ2-1, with 10 bases matching TRBD2. With 7 bases clipped from V and 3 bases from J, the junction kept 6 bases outside the gene matches. The V gene's germline CDR1 is SNHLY and CDR2 FYNNEI. The CDR3 covers 15 residues. DNA for the CDR3: TGTGCCAGCAAGAGCGGGAGGGCCTACTACAATGAGCAGTTCTTC. Residues: CASKSGRAYYNEQFF.

The chain couples TRBV4-1 to TRBJ2-1; tentatively, D is TRBD2 (6 bases). Trimming shortened V by 1 base and J by 1 base, and 8 bases separated the two germline ends. This CDR3 contains 15 residues. In germline, CDR1 is MGHRA, CDR2 YSYEKL. This CDR3 reads CASSQAAGSYNEQFF. CDR3 DNA: TGCGCCAGCAGCCAAGCCGCGGGATCCTACAATGAGCAGTTCTTC.

The chain is built from TRBV27 and TRBJ2-7; D remains ambiguous. This CDR3 has 14 residues. The germline V and J ends were trimmed by 2 bases and 2 bases, with 10 bases remaining between them. The germline CDR1 and CDR2 sequences are MNHEY and SMNVEV (reference sequence). The CDR3 sequence: CASSLEVPPYEQYF. The DNA of the CDR3 is TGTGCCAGCAGTTTAGAGGTCCCCCCCTACGAGCAGTACTTC.

This chain links TRBV7-2 with TRBJ2-7, with D unclear. The germline V and J ends were trimmed by 2 bases and 0 bases, with 8 bases remaining between them. The CDR3 totals 14 residues. Germline V gene sequence: CDR1 SGHTA, CDR2 FQGNSA. The CDR3 DNA sequence: TGTGCCAGCAGCTTACTCTCGAGCTCCTACGAGCAGTACTTC. It codes for CASSLLSSSYEQYF.

The chain carries TRBV7-2 and TRBJ1-2; TRBD1 is a possible D gene (6 bases). V was cut by 5 bases and J by 3 bases, with 16 bases left in between. The CDR3 runs to 15 residues. Germline V gives CDR1 SGHTA, CDR2 FQGNSA. CDR3 DNA sequence: TGTGCCAGCAGCACGTCTATCAGGGGATACTATGGCTACACCTTC. This encodes CASSTSIRGYYGYTF. Full variable domain (rest looked up from reference TRBV7-2 and TRBJ1-2): GAGVSQSPSNKVTEKGKDVELRCDPISGHTALYWYRQSLGQGLEFLIYFQGNSAPDKSGLPSDRFSAERTGGSVSTLTIQRTQQEDSAVYLCASSTSIRGYYGYTFGSGTRLTVV.

The J gene is TRBJ2-7, the V gene TRBV5-1; 9 nucleotides align to TRBD1. This CDR3 comprises 14 residues. From germline, CDR1 is SGHRS and CDR2 YFSETQ. Trimming took 3 bases from V and 1 from J; bases not matched to a gene: 2. CDR3 amino acids: CASSSGTGSYEQYF. Written as DNA, the CDR3 is TGCGCCAGCAGCTCCGGGACAGGGTCCTACGAGCAGTACTTC.

This clone was seen only a few times. The gene calls are TRBV19 and TRBJ2-1; perhaps TRBD2 as D (6 bases). This CDR3 comprises 15 residues. Trimming cost V 2 bases and J 2 bases, with 10 bases left between them. The germline gives CDR1 LNHDA, CDR2 SQIVND (reference sequence). CDR3 nucleotide sequence: TGTGCCAGTAGTATAATTCGGGAGACCTACAATGAGCAGTTCTTC. Translation gives CASSIIRETYNEQFF. Using reference TRBV19 and TRBJ2-1 for the parts outside the CDR3, the full variable domain is DGGITQSPKYLFRKEGQNVTLSCEQNLNHDAMYWYRQDPGQGLRLIYYSQIVNDFQKGDIAEGYSVSREKKESFPLTVTSAQKNPTAFYLCASSIIRETYNEQFFGPGTRLTVL.

The rearrangement joins TRBV30 to TRBJ1-1; D is unresolved. This CDR3 spans 11 amino acids. Trimming removed 3 bases from V and 3 bases from J, with 5 bases in between. From germline, CDR1 is GTSNPN and CDR2 SVGIG (reference sequence). CDR3 in amino acids: CAWSRDTEAFF. As DNA, the CDR3 is TGTGCCTGGAGCCGAGACACTGAAGCTTTCTTT. The variable domain in full, with the rest retrieved from reference TRBV30 and TRBJ1-1, is SQTIHQWPATLVQPVGSPLSLECTVEGTSNPNLYWYRQAAGRGLQLLFYSVGIGQISSEVPQNLSASRPQDRQFILSSKKLLLSDSGFYLCAWSRDTEAFFGQGTRLTVV.

In this sample, this clone turned up a few times. This sequence joins TRBV14 and TRBJ1-1, with 7 nucleotides matching TRBD1. The CDR3 covers 18 residues. Trimming cost V 4 bases and J 2 bases; bases outside gene matches: 16. CDR1 SGHDN and CDR2 FVKESK come from the germline V gene. The CDR3 nucleotides are TGTGCCAGCAGCCGCATGCCACAGGGGCGCCTTGGAAACACTGAAGCTTTCTTT. It translates to CASSRMPQGRLGNTEAFF. The full variable domain, completed using reference TRBV14 and TRBJ1-1, is EAGVTQFPSHSVIEKGQTVTLRCDPISGHDNLYWYRRVMGKEIKFLLHFVKESKQDESGMPNNRFLAERTGGTYSTLKVQPAELEDSGVYFCASSRMPQGRLGNTEAFFGQGTRLTVV.

The V and J genes are TRBV5-6 and TRBJ2-7; tentative D call: TRBD2 (5 bases). The germline V gene encodes CDR1 SGHDT and CDR2 YYEEEE. The length of the CDR3 is 14 residues. Trimming shortened V by 4 bases and J by 6 bases, and 17 bases separated the two germline ends. The CDR3 loop reads CASSQDGGWGEQYF. CDR3 nucleotides: TGTGCCAGCAGCCAGGACGGCGGGTGGGGCGAGCAGTACTTC.

The chain links TRBV4-2 to TRBJ2-1; a weak D match, TRBD2 (6 bases). V lost 0 bases and J 6 bases, leaving 18 bases between the germline ends. CDR1 and CDR2 (germline): LGHNA, YNFKEQ. CDR3 length: 17 amino acids. The CDR3 sequence: CASSQDGALAGFNEQFF. CDR3 nucleotide sequence: TGTGCCAGCAGCCAAGATGGAGCACTAGCCGGTTTCAATGAGCAGTTCTTC.

The V gene is TRBV4-2, the J gene TRBJ2-2; TRBD2 agrees at 7 bases. Germline-derived CDR1 and CDR2 are LGHNA and YNFKEQ. The CDR3 consists of 16 residues. Trimming took 1 base from V and 2 from J; bases not matched to a gene: 4. CDR3 in DNA: TGTGCCAGCAGCCAAGTTCAGCGGGGAAACACCGGGGAGCTGTTTTTT. It specifies CASSQVQRGNTGELFF.

V and J are TRBV6-1 and TRBJ1-5; a weak D match, TRBD1 (6 bases). Looked up from germline, CDR1 is MNHNS and CDR2 is SASEGT. Trimming stripped 10 bases from V and 4 bases from J, with 11 bases between. This CDR3 has 12 residues. For the CDR3, the DNA is TGTGCCATACAGGGTGGTAATCAGCCCCAGCATTTT. It encodes CAIQGGNQPQHF.

V and J are TRBV7-2 and TRBJ2-1, with D possibly TRBD2 on 5 matching bases. Germline V gives CDR1 SGHTA, CDR2 FQGNSA. The V end was cut by 8 bases, the J end by 9 bases, with 17 bases between. CDR3 length: 13 residues. CDR3 residues: CASGSPGSSEQFF. In DNA form, the CDR3 reads TGTGCCAGCGGATCACCGGGGAGCTCTGAGCAGTTCTTC.

The gene calls are TRBV5-5 and TRBJ2-1, with D possibly TRBD2 on 5 matching bases. CDR3 length: 15 amino acids. The germline V gene encodes CDR1 SGHKS and CDR2 YYEKEE (reference sequence). V shed 0 bases and J shed 4 bases, with 11 bases lying between them. Here the CDR3 reads CASSLVRGPYNEQFF. The CDR3 DNA follows: TGTGCCAGCAGCTTGGTACGCGGGCCGTACAATGAGCAGTTCTTC.

The V and J genes are TRBV12-2 and TRBJ1-5. TRBV12-2 corresponds to a pseudogene. This CDR3 region has 20 residues. CDR3 bases: TGTGCAAGTCGCTTAGGAGATCGACCTGGCCAGAGGCGGAGGGGTAAGCCCCAGCATTTT. Its protein is CASRLGDRPGQRRRGKPQHF.

This clone has just one count. The chain links TRBV4-2 to TRBJ2-7, with unresolved D. CDR3 length: 13 residues. V was pared by 1 base and J by 2 bases, with 6 bases between. Germline V gene lookup returns CDR1 LGHNA and CDR2 YNFKEQ. The CDR3 reads CASSQARAYEQYF. The CDR3 DNA sequence: TGTGCCAGCAGCCAAGCCCGGGCCTACGAGCAGTACTTC.

This clone was observed a single time. This chain joins TRBV11-1 and TRBJ2-7; TRBD2 is a possible D gene (7 bases). This CDR3 has 16 residues. Germline V CDR1 and CDR2: SGHAT, FQDESV (reference sequence). V was shortened by 7 bases and J by 5 bases, with 24 bases between the two germline ends. The CDR3 nucleotides are TGTGCCAGCACCAAAAGCCCGGGCGGGGGCTACGACGAGCAGTACTTC. The encoded protein is CASTKSPGGGYDEQYF.

The V and J genes are TRBV2 and TRBJ2-1; D perhaps matches TRBD2 (6 bases). The V end lost 6 bases, the J end lost 2 bases, and 14 bases lay between the germline ends. Germline V gene sequence: CDR1 SNHLY, CDR2 FYNNEI. The CDR3 spans 15 residues. The CDR3 DNA reads as TGTGCCAGCAGCGGGGGACCCCTTGCCTACAATGAGCAGTTCTTC. This codes for CASSGGPLAYNEQFF.

The CDR3, as DNA: TGCAGCGTTGGGGACAGGGAGGATACGCAGTATTTT. Its translation is CSVGDREDTQYF. The J gene is TRBJ2-3, the V gene TRBV29-1; TRBD1 matches at 9 bases. The V gene's germline CDR1 is SQVTM and CDR2 ANQGSEA. The CDR3 totals 12 residues. Unmatched junction bases numbered 2, after V lost 4 bases and J lost 6 bases.

V usage is TRBV6-5 and J usage is TRBJ1-1; possibly TRBD1 for D (6 bases). Trimming left V 0 bases short and J 1 base short, with 9 bases between. This CDR3 has 15 residues. Germline V gives CDR1 MNHEY, CDR2 SVGAGI. In nucleotides, the CDR3 is TGTGCCAGCAGTTACTCGAGGACAGCGAACACTGAAGCTTTCTTT. It specifies CASSYSRTANTEAFF.

V gene TRBV2 combines with J gene TRBJ2-1, with D possibly TRBD2 on 6 matching bases. The germline gives CDR1 SNHLY, CDR2 FYNNEI. CDR3 size: 13 residues. Trimming took off 7 bases at V and 3 bases at J, with 10 bases between the two ends. CDR3 residues: CASKSRDYNEQFF. In DNA form, the CDR3 reads TGTGCCAGCAAATCGCGGGACTACAATGAGCAGTTCTTC.

The chain is built from TRBV5-4 and TRBJ2-3; TRBD2 aligns across 7 bases. This CDR3 contains 15 residues. Trimming cost V 5 bases and J 2 bases; bases outside gene matches: 8. Germline CDR1 is SGHNT and CDR2 is YYREEE (reference sequence). As DNA, the CDR3 is TGTGCCAGCAGGGGGCTAGCGGTACCCACAGATACGCAGTATTTT. It is translated as CASRGLAVPTDTQYF. Complete variable domain (other parts from reference TRBV5-4 and TRBJ2-3): ETGVTQSPTHLIKTRGQQVTLRCSSQSGHNTVSWYQQALGQGPQFIFQYYREEENGRGNFPPRFSGLQFPNYSSELNVNALELDDSALYLCASRGLAVPTDTQYFGPGTRLTVL.

J is TRBJ2-1 and V is TRBV27; no clear D gene. The CDR3 contains 17 residues. Between the trimmed V and J ends, which lost 3 bases and 5 bases, there was a span of 20 bases. Germline values: CDR1 MNHEY, CDR2 SMNVEV (reference sequence). CDR3 sequence reads: CASSLSLPRPVDNEQFF. CDR3 sequence (DNA): TGTGCCAGCAGTTTGAGTTTACCCCGCCCGGTCGACAATGAGCAGTTCTTC.

The rearrangement uses TRBV7-9 and TRBJ2-1, with 10 bases aligning to TRBD1. The CDR3 extends over 19 amino acids. CDR1 is SEHNR, CDR2 FQNEAQ, per germline (reference sequence). The V and J ends lost 5 bases and 3 bases, in that order; junction bases with no gene match: 16. The CDR3, as DNA: TGTGCCAGCAGCCACGGAATCCCGGGACAGGGGAATGGCTACAATGAGCAGTTCTTC. Amino acids: CASSHGIPGQGNGYNEQFF.

The gene calls are TRBV19 and TRBJ2-1; 11 bases line up with TRBD2. The CDR3 covers 15 residues. Germline values: CDR1 LNHDA, CDR2 SQIVND (reference sequence). With V trimmed by 2 bases and J by 5 bases, 2 bases remained unmatched. This CDR3 is CASSIIAGGNNEQFF. The DNA for the CDR3 is TGTGCCAGTAGTATAATAGCGGGAGGGAACAATGAGCAGTTCTTC.